These 28 T cell receptor beta chains share one sample of origin, sequenced in a study of molecular identifiers for immune sequencing clone quantification. Each CDR3 protein gets one entry after TCRdb re-called the PCR reads with MiXCR. The sample has 490,000 or so distinct CDR3 sequences, 25% seen once. Sample: naive CD8+ T cells from blood, with Jurkat cell RNA spiked in. Described subset: FACS-sorted CD8+CD4-CCR7+CD45RA+ naive T cells. The receptors originated from a human donor in good health. Some libraries in this study had Jurkat cell RNA spiked in.

Details on this clonotype: Mismatch with germline at one junction end may stem from a read error. The chain combines TRBV30 with TRBJ2-1; a possible D gene is TRBD2 (6 bases). The CDR3 spans 12 residues. Per the germline V gene, CDR1 is GTSNPN and CDR2 is SVGIG (reference sequence). CDR3 sequence (DNA): TGTGCCAGGAGTGCGGGAATTTATGAGCAGTTCTTC. It specifies CARSAGIYEQFF. Combining the CDR3 with reference TRBV30 and TRBJ2-1 gives the whole variable domain SQTIHQWPATLVQPVGSPLSLECTVEGTSNPNLYWYRQAAGRGLQLLFYSVGIGQISSEVPQNLSASRPQDRQFILSSKKLLLSDSGFYLCARSAGIYEQFFGPGTRLTVL.

The chain employs TRBV2 and TRBJ2-5; perhaps TRBD2 as D (5 bases). The CDR3 is 15 residues long. Trimming stripped 10 bases from V and 4 bases from J, with 22 bases between. Per the germline V gene, CDR1 is SNHLY and CDR2 is FYNNEI. The CDR3 DNA follows: TGTGCCATAACAAGGCCCGCGGATGGAGGAGAGACCCAGTACTTC. Its protein product is CAITRPADGGETQYF.

This clonotype was counted only a few times. The chain links TRBV27 to TRBJ2-3; perhaps TRBD1 as D (6 bases). Germline CDR1 reads MNHEY; CDR2 reads SMNVEV (reference sequence). The CDR3 is 15 residues long. V was shortened by 6 bases and J by 6 bases, with 19 bases between the two germline ends. The CDR3 reads CASSRYAGASDTQYF. DNA of the CDR3: TGTGCCAGCAGCCGATATGCAGGGGCCAGCGATACGCAGTATTTT.

This clonotype was seen ten or more times. The rearrangement uses TRBV12-3 or TRBV12-4 and TRBJ2-7; possible D gene TRBD2, 6 bases. The CDR3 has 12 residues. V was pared by 8 bases and J by 5 bases, with 13 bases between. Here the CDR3 reads CASGLTRDEQYF. The CDR3 DNA reads as TGTGCCAGCGGCTTGACTAGAGACGAGCAGTACTTC.

This clonotype was observed a few times. This chain uses TRBV6-2 or TRBV6-3 with TRBJ1-5; 8 positions match TRBD1. Germline values: CDR1 MNHEY, CDR2 SVGEGT. The CDR3 is 15 amino acids. Germline trimming cut 5 bases from V and 3 bases from J; bases unmatched to any gene: 6. CDR3 protein: CASSQRQGPNQPQHF. Written as DNA, the CDR3 is TGTGCCAGCAGTCAACGACAGGGGCCCAATCAGCCCCAGCATTTT.

This clonotype was counted many times. The rearrangement uses TRBV6-5 and TRBJ2-5; TRBD1 matches 12 bases. J was trimmed by 7 bases and V by 6 bases; bases with no gene match: 6. The CDR3 has 14 amino acids. The germline V gene has CDR1 MNHEY and CDR2 SVGAGI. This CDR3 is CASSPGTGGLTQYF. The CDR3 DNA reads TGTGCCAGCAGCCCCGGGACAGGGGGCTTGACCCAGTACTTC.

At least ten counts were recorded for this clonotype. The V gene is TRBV7-9, the J gene TRBJ1-1, with 9 nucleotides matching TRBD1. This CDR3 comprises 16 residues. V dropped 1 base and J dropped 0; count of bases not matched to a gene: 3. Germline V gene sequence: CDR1 SEHNR, CDR2 FQNEAQ (reference sequence). The CDR3 nucleotides are TGTGCCAGCAGCTTAGTGGGACAGGGAATGAACACTGAAGCTTTCTTT. This encodes CASSLVGQGMNTEAFF.

Remarks on this clonotype: With a much larger clone just one base away, this may be a read error. The chain uses TRBV20-1 and TRBJ1-5; D call uncertain. V shed 3 bases and J shed 3 bases, with 15 bases lying between them. The CDR3 sequence is 15 residues long. Germline-derived CDR1 and CDR2 are DFQATT and SNEGSKA (reference sequence). CDR3 loop: CSARTSLNNNQPQHF. The DNA for the CDR3 is TGCAGTGCTAGGACCTCTTTAAATAACAATCAGCCCCAGCATTTT.

For this clonotype: This may stem from a read error, because a much larger clone lies one nucleotide away. The chain has TRBV6-2 or TRBV6-3 and TRBJ1-5; D is uncertain. CDR3 length equals 16 residues. Per germline, CDR1 MNHEY and CDR2 SVGEGT. CDR3 sequence (DNA): TGTGCCGGCAGTCCTCTTGAGTTGGCAGCTAATCAGCCCCAGCATTTT. It translates to CAGSPLELAANQPQHF.

With regard to this clonotype: The junction departs from germline at one end; a sequencing error may be responsible. The chain uses TRBV28 and TRBJ2-2; no reliable D call. CDR1 and CDR2 (germline): MDHEN, SYDVKM. The CDR3 loop spans 14 amino acids. CDR3 bases: TGTGCCCGCAGTCAAAAGATGAACACCGGGGAGCTGTTTTTT. It specifies CARSQKMNTGELFF.

This clonotype appeared many times. The chain couples TRBV9 to TRBJ2-7, with 8 bases identical to TRBD2. Germline-derived CDR1 and CDR2 are SGDLS and YYNGEE. J gave up 0 bases and V 3 bases, and 2 bases lay outside the gene matches. This CDR3 has 14 amino acids. The chain's CDR3 is CASSAGLDSYEQYF. The CDR3 DNA reads as TGTGCCAGCAGCGCGGGACTAGACTCCTACGAGCAGTACTTC.

In regard to this clonotype: A single base separates this from a much larger clone, so it may be a read error. The J gene is TRBJ2-7, the V gene TRBV6-5, with D unresolved. This CDR3 has 13 amino acids. V was clipped by 7 bases and J by 0 bases, with 10 bases between them. The germline gives CDR1 MNHEY, CDR2 SVGAGI. The CDR3 reads CASKPKSSYEQYF. Here the CDR3 DNA reads TGTGCCAGCAAGCCAAAGAGCTCCTACGAGCAGTACTTC.

The chain couples TRBV30 to TRBJ2-1; D is perhaps TRBD2 (6 bases). The CDR3 runs to 15 residues. From germline, CDR1 is GTSNPN and CDR2 SVGIG (reference sequence). The ends were cut back, 2 bases at V and 3 bases at J, with 14 bases in the middle. The CDR3 is CAWSQLSGYYNEQFF. CDR3 in DNA: TGTGCCTGGAGTCAACTTAGCGGCTACTACAATGAGCAGTTCTTC.

This clonotype came up a few times. One end of the junction is discordant with germline, which a read error may explain. The rearrangement links TRBV20-1 to TRBJ1-5; 9 positions match TRBD1. The CDR3 loop spans 16 amino acids. Germline V lookup: CDR1 DFQATT, CDR2 SNEGSKA (reference sequence). The CDR3: CSARGPGQGGNQPQHF. The DNA of the CDR3 is TGCAGTGCCAGAGGGCCGGGACAGGGAGGTAATCAGCCCCAGCATTTT.

The chain employs TRBV24-1 and TRBJ1-2; D gene unclear. This CDR3 spans 13 amino acids. V lost 3 bases and J 2 bases, leaving 6 bases between the germline ends. Germline values: CDR1 KGHDR, CDR2 SFDVKD. DNA of the CDR3: TGTGCCACCAGTGATACAGCAAACTATGGCTACACCTTC. Its translation: CATSDTANYGYTF.

The V gene is TRBV7-2, the J gene TRBJ2-5; 9 positions agree with TRBD2. This CDR3 is built from 15 residues. V lost 5 bases to trimming and J lost 1 base; unmatched junction nucleotides: 5. CDR1 SGHTA and CDR2 FQGNSA come from the germline V gene. In DNA form, the CDR3 reads TGTGCCAGCAGCGTACCGACTAGCGGCCAAGAGACCCAGTACTTC. Its protein is CASSVPTSGQETQYF. The entire variable domain, with the rest obtained from reference TRBV7-2 and TRBJ2-5, is as follows: GAGVSQSPSNKVTEKGKDVELRCDPISGHTALYWYRQSLGQGLEFLIYFQGNSAPDKSGLPSDRFSAERTGGSVSTLTIQRTQQEDSAVYLCASSVPTSGQETQYFGPGTRLLVL.

Concerning this clonotype: In this CDR3 the conserved last residue, phenylalanine or tryptophan, is missing, so a read error is likely. The rearrangement joins TRBV29-1 to TRBJ1-3, with 7 nucleotides matching TRBD1. Germline CDR1 reads SQVTM; CDR2 reads ANQGSEA. The CDR3 length is 16 residues. The V and J ends lost 7 bases and 0 bases, in that order; junction bases with no gene match: 12. The CDR3 loop is CSGLRTGEGSGNTIYS. The CDR3 DNA reads as TGCAGCGGGCTACGAACAGGGGAGGGCTCTGGAAACACCATATATTCT.

With regard to this clonotype: A much larger clone lies one base from this, so it may be a read error. The chain combines TRBV7-2 with TRBJ2-3, with D uncertain. This CDR3 comprises 15 residues. Germline CDR1 SGHTA, CDR2 FQGNSA. DNA for the CDR3: TGTGCCTGCAGCTTAGGGCCGACGAGCACAGATACGCAGTATTTT. Protein: CACSLGPTSTDTQYF.

This clonotype was counted at least ten times. This chain links TRBV19 with TRBJ1-4; tentatively, D is TRBD1 (5 bases). Germline V gene sequence: CDR1 LNHDA, CDR2 SQIVND (reference sequence). V lost 5 bases to trimming and J lost 8 bases, with 15 bases between them. CDR3 length: 14 amino acids. The CDR3 DNA is TGTGCCAGTAGTCTGACAGCCGTGGGCGAAAAACTGTTTTTT. It codes for CASSLTAVGEKLFF.

As regards this clonotype: This may be a read error, as it is one base from a much larger clone. J is TRBJ2-3 and V is TRBV4-3, with 10 positions matching TRBD2. V shed 1 base, J shed 8 bases, and the junction held 12 bases outside the gene matches. CDR1 LGHNA and CDR2 YSLEER come from the germline V gene. This CDR3 comprises 17 residues. The CDR3 DNA follows: TGCGCCAGCAGCCAAGTCCTAGCGGGAGCCATCGCAGCTACGCAGTATTTT. It is translated as CASSQVLAGAIAATQYF.

This chain connects TRBV3-1 to TRBJ2-7; TRBD1 matches 7 bases. The CDR3 has 14 residues. Germline-derived CDR1 and CDR2 are LGHDT and YNNKEL (reference sequence). J was trimmed by 5 bases and V by 4 bases; bases with no gene match: 8. The CDR3 nucleotides are TGTGCCAGCAGCCCTTCCTCACAGGGGAACGAGCAGTACTTC. Translated: CASSPSSQGNEQYF.

As for this clonotype: This may be a read error, as it is one base from a much larger clone. This chain uses TRBV12-3 or TRBV12-4 with TRBJ1-5; no clear D. The germline V and J ends were trimmed by 4 bases and 5 bases, with 12 bases remaining between them. The CDR3 length is 14 residues. CDR3 bases: TGTGCCAGCAGTTCGGACTGGGTCGATCAGCCCCAGCATTTT. This encodes CASSSDWVDQPQHF.

This clonotype appeared a few times. This rearrangement joins TRBV19 to TRBJ2-7, with 8 bases identical to TRBD1. Germline V gene lookup returns CDR1 LNHDA and CDR2 SQIVND (reference sequence). After removal of 7 bases from V and 0 bases from J, the junction contained 5 bases not matched to a gene. The CDR3 covers 14 residues. This CDR3 is CASTVTGASYEQYF. CDR3 sequence (DNA): TGTGCCAGTACCGTGACAGGGGCCTCCTACGAGCAGTACTTC.

The V and J genes are TRBV4-3 and TRBJ1-5, with D possibly matching TRBD1 (5 bases). CDR3 length: 16 amino acids. The V end lost 1 base, the J end lost 6 bases, and 16 bases lay between the germline ends. Germline loops: CDR1 LGHNA, CDR2 YSLEER. In DNA, the CDR3 is TGCGCCAGCAGCCAAGTTCTAGGTGGGGGAAGTCAGCCCCAGCATTTT. This codes for CASSQVLGGGSQPQHF.

The chain uses TRBV7-9 and TRBJ1-5; D may be TRBD1 (5 bases). This CDR3 is built from 15 residues. V was trimmed by 5 bases and J by 5 bases, leaving 16 bases between them. Germline lookup yields CDR1 SEHNR and CDR2 FQNEAQ (reference sequence). Here the CDR3 reads CASSPPGRVDQPQHF. CDR3 DNA sequence: TGTGCCAGCAGCCCCCCCGGCAGGGTTGATCAGCCCCAGCATTTT.

Points on this clonotype: With a much larger clone just one base away, this may be a read error. This chain connects TRBV9 to TRBJ1-6; TRBD1 might be the D (6 bases). V shed 0 bases and J shed 7 bases, with 11 bases lying between them. The CDR3 sequence is 15 residues long. CDR1 and CDR2 from the germline V gene are SGDLS and YYNGEE. CDR3 sequence reads: CASSVESGVNSPLHF. In nucleotides, the CDR3 is TGTGCCAGCAGCGTAGAGTCAGGGGTCAATTCACCCCTCCACTTT.

This sequence joins TRBV6-5 and TRBJ2-7; tentative D call: TRBD1 (8 bases). Germline assignment: CDR1 MNHEY and CDR2 SVGAGI. With 6 bases removed from V and 3 bases from J, the gap between germline ends came to 15 bases. This CDR3 comprises 14 residues. CDR3 sequence reads: CASRTQGDYYEQYF. The DNA for the CDR3 is TGTGCCAGCAGAACACAGGGGGACTACTACGAGCAGTACTTC.

Of note for this clonotype: A much bigger clone sits one base away, suggesting this may be a read error. The chain has TRBV7-9 and TRBJ1-4; unclear D gene. The CDR3 sequence is 15 residues long. The germline V gene has CDR1 SEHNR and CDR2 FQNEAQ (reference sequence). V was shortened by 4 bases and J by 5 bases, with 14 bases between the two germline ends. CDR3: CASSSPTRENEKLFF. The CDR3 DNA is TGTGCCAGCAGCTCGCCGACAAGGGAGAATGAAAAACTGTTTTTT.